A selection of T cell receptor beta chains follows, all from one sample in a study of cytomegalovirus exposure and HLA in healthy donors. This table comes from immunoSEQ multiplex PCR, and its TCRdb copy is limited to in-frame clones, with some not included. The sample contains roughly 110,000 clones, 82% of which appear only once. The sample comprised PBMCs. The receptors were sampled from a man aged 25 to 40 in good health and CMV-seropositive. Each CDR3 is given with its conserved first and last residue. The D gene is left open where the match is weak. The listing skips clone size in some rows; elsewhere it reads once, few, many or a size class.

- TRBJ2-3 - TRBV5-5 CASSLRTRERNTQYF TGTGCCAGCAGCCTCAGGACTCGGGAGAGGAATACGCAGTATTTT
- TRBJ1-2 - TRBV28 CASSPPTGFNYGYTF TGTGCCAGCAGTCCGCCGACAGGTTTTAACTATGGCTACACCTTC
- TRBJ2-3 - TRBV11-2 CASSLRGRSTDTQYF TGTGCCAGCAGCTTACGAGGCAGAAGTACTGATACGCAGTATTTT
- TRBJ2-1 - TRBV18 CASSPQERGEQFF TGTGCCAGCTCACCTCAGGAAAGAGGGGAGCAGTTCTTC
- TRBJ1-1 - TRBV29-1 CSVEGQGYTEAFF TGCAGCGTTGAAGGCCAGGGGTACACTGAAGCTTTCTTT
- TRBJ1-2 TRBD1 TRBV5-6 CASSFLGQGDGYTF TGTGCCAGCAGCTTCTTGGGACAGGGGGACGGCTACACCTTC
once TRBJ2-7 - TRBV2 CASRYRVTPYEQYF TGTGCCAGCAGGTACAGGGTGACCCCCTACGAGCAGTACTTC
- TRBJ1-1 TRBD1 TRBV7-3 CASGRTGNEAFF TGTGCCAGCGGCCGGACAGGTAACGAAGCTTTCTTT
once TRBJ1-4 - TRBV19 CASSIVAATNEKLFF TGTGCCAGTAGTATAGTGGCGGCAACTAATGAAAAACTGTTTTTT
- TRBJ1-1 TRBD1 TRBV6-4 CASSDTDRDMRAEAFF TGTGCCAGCAGTGACACCGACAGGGATATGAGGGCTGAAGCTTTCTTT
- TRBJ1-6 TRBD1 TRBV30 CAWTLRDRVDPLHF TGTGCCTGGACGTTGCGGGACAGAGTGGATCCCCTCCACTTT
- TRBJ1-2 TRBD1 TRBV28 CASSSGGGQGAQGYTF TGTGCCAGCAGCTCTGGGGGGGGACAGGGGGCGCAAGGCTACACCTTC
- TRBJ2-5 - TRBV7-2 CASTSGRGGSFAAQYF TGTGCCAGCACCTCGGGAAGGGGGGGGTCTTTCGCGGCCCAGTACTTC
- TRBJ2-1 - TRBV6-5 CASSYSPGGGLNEQFF TGTGCCAGCAGTTACTCCCCTGGCGGGGGCCTCAATGAGCAGTTCTTC
- TRBJ1-1 - TRBV19 CASSRGRGTPNTEAFF TGTGCCAGTAGTCGGGGGCGGGGGACACCGAACACTGAAGCTTTCTTT
- TRBJ2-2 - TRBV9 CASSVARTGELFF TGTGCCAGCAGCGTAGCCCGGACCGGGGAGCTGTTTTTT
- TRBJ2-1 TRBD2 TRBV29-1 CSVEGLASRAYNEQFF TGCAGCGTTGAGGGACTAGCGTCCCGGGCTTACAATGAGCAGTTCTTC
- TRBJ1-2 TRBD1 TRBV9 CASSARGQGAGGYTF TGTGCCAGCAGCGCGAGGGGACAGGGGGCCGGTGGCTACACCTTC
- TRBJ1-1 TRBD1 TRBV9 CASSVGTGPMNTEAFF TGTGCCAGCAGCGTAGGGACAGGACCCATGAACACTGAAGCTTTCTTT
- TRBJ2-7 TRBD1 TRBV18 CASSITGQGTFSSYEQYF TGTGCCAGCTCAATAACGGGACAGGGAACATTTAGCTCCTACGAGCAGTACTTC
- TRBJ2-2 - TRBV30 CAWEVGGELFF TGTGCCTGGGAAGTCGGCGGGGAGCTGTTTTTT
- TRBJ1-3 - TRBV11-3 CASSLTNKGNTIYF TGTGCCAGCAGCTTGACTAATAAGGGAAACACCATATATTTT
- TRBJ2-3 - TRBV30 CAWKTPGKGDTQYF TGTGCCTGGAAAACACCCGGCAAGGGGGATACGCAGTATTTT
- TRBJ1-2 - TRBV11-2 CASSLREGYGYTF TGTGCCAGCAGCTTACGGGAAGGCTATGGCTACACCTTC
- TRBJ2-2 TRBD2 TRBV12-5 CASGLIAGSTGELFF TGTGCTAGTGGTTTGATAGCGGGGAGCACCGGGGAGCTGTTTTTT
medium-sized TRBJ1-2 - TRBV6-4 CASSEAGTYGYTF TGTGCCAGCAGTGAAGCAGGCACCTATGGCTACACCTTC
- TRBJ2-3 TRBD2 TRBV11-2 CASSKGWSSGVSDTQYF TGTGCCAGCAGCAAAGGTTGGTCTAGCGGGGTGTCAGATACGCAGTATTTT
- TRBJ1-2 - TRBV18 CASSPPSRIKGYTF TGTGCCAGCTCACCACCTTCGAGGATAAAGGGCTACACCTTC
- TRBJ1-2 TRBD1 TRBV2 CASKGTGLGGYTF TGTGCCAGCAAAGGGACAGGCCTGGGAGGCTACACCTTC
- TRBJ2-3 TRBD1 TRBV10-2 CASTPGQGNTDTQYF TGCGCCAGCACTCCTGGACAGGGGAATACAGATACGCAGTATTTT
- TRBJ1-2 - TRBV29-1 CSHGGDADSNYGYTF TGCAGCCACGGGGGGGACGCCGACTCTAACTATGGCTACACCTTC
- TRBJ1-3 - TRBV9 CASSGIIGNTIYF TGTGCCAGCAGCGGTATTATTGGAAACACCATATATTTT
- TRBJ2-2 - TRBV11-2 CASSLDQVPGELFF TGTGCCAGCAGCTTAGATCAGGTCCCCGGGGAGCTGTTTTTT
- TRBJ1-2 - TRBV11-1 CASSENSRGISGYTF TGTGCCAGCAGCGAAAATTCAAGAGGGATAAGTGGCTACACCTTC
- TRBJ2-1 TRBD2 TRBV19 CASREVAGVYEQFF TGTGCCAGTAGGGAAGTAGCGGGGGTCTATGAGCAGTTCTTC
- TRBJ2-1 TRBD1 TRBV6-5 CASSQTGDIYNEQFF TGTGCCAGCAGCCAGACAGGGGATATCTACAATGAGCAGTTCTTC
- TRBJ2-3 - TRBV5-4 CASSLSDYTDTQYF TGTGCCAGCAGCTTGTCGGACTACACAGATACGCAGTATTTT
- TRBJ2-3 - TRBV18 CASSLQAGSDTQYF TGTGCCAGCTCACTCCAGGCAGGTTCGGATACGCAGTATTTT
- TRBJ2-3 TRBD2 TRBV7-9 CASSLEWTSVSTDTQYF TGTGCCAGCAGCTTAGAGTGGACTAGCGTTAGCACAGATACGCAGTATTTT
- TRBJ2-3 TRBD2 TRBV5-6 CASSAGTSVRTDTQYF TGTGCCAGCAGCGCGGGGACTAGCGTGCGCACAGATACGCAGTATTTT
- TRBJ1-1 TRBD1 TRBV19 CASSISGQGNTEAFF TGTGCCAGTAGTATTTCGGGACAGGGGAACACTGAAGCTTTCTTT
few TRBJ1-4 - TRBV4-1 CASSQEGGYGKLFF TGCGCCAGCAGCCAAGAGGGGGGATACGGAAAACTGTTTTTT
- TRBJ1-6 - TRBV28 CASSPMWGGKNSPLHF TGTGCCAGCAGTCCCATGTGGGGGGGCAAGAATTCACCCCTCCACTTT
- TRBJ2-2 TRBD1 TRBV5-1 CASRTGMLDTGELFF TGCGCCAGCAGGACAGGGATGTTGGACACCGGGGAGCTGTTTTTT
- TRBJ2-5 TRBD2 TRBV5-1 CASSVSLAGDWETQYF TGCGCCAGCAGCGTCTCACTAGCGGGGGATTGGGAGACCCAGTACTTC
- TRBJ1-2 - TRBV19 CASSISSPGRWNYGYTF TGTGCCAGTAGTATCTCATCCCCAGGGCGTTGGAACTATGGCTACACCTTC
- TRBJ1-2 TRBD1 TRBV5-1 CASSTRTGGQGYTF TGCGCCAGCAGCACCCGGACAGGGGGCCAGGGCTACACCTTC
few TRBJ2-2 - TRBV9 CASSVERGGARTNTGELFF TGTGCCAGCAGCGTAGAGAGGGGGGGGGCTAGGACGAACACCGGGGAGCTGTTTTTT
- TRBJ2-7 TRBD1 TRBV11-3 CASSLGTAWPTAEQYF TGTGCCAGCAGCCTCGGGACAGCTTGGCCTACTGCGGAGCAGTACTTC
- TRBJ1-1 - TRBV18 CASSPSRGGGLGEAFF TGTGCCAGCTCACCTTCCCGGGGGGGCGGCCTCGGTGAAGCTTTCTTT
- TRBJ1-5 - TRBV10-3 CAISEGGYQPQHF TGTGCCATCAGTGAGGGGGGGTATCAGCCCCAGCATTTT
- TRBJ2-3 TRBD2 TRBV5-4 CASSSLAGAWTDTQYF TGTGCCAGCAGCTCCCTAGCGGGGGCTTGGACAGATACGCAGTATTTT
- TRBJ2-2 TRBD1 TRBV5-1 CASSLDRADTGELFF TGCGCCAGCAGCCTAGACAGGGCGGACACCGGGGAGCTGTTTTTT
- TRBJ2-3 TRBD2 TRBV5-5 CASSLRLADTDTQYF TGTGCCAGCAGCTTGAGACTAGCGGATACAGATACGCAGTATTTT